This TCR beta chain was retrieved from a study of graft-versus-host responses after intestinal transplantation (dated by TCRdb to the early 2020s). Describing the broader study: The transplants that recipients got were multivisceral, liver-intestinal, or isolated intestinal. Donor T cell macrochimerism was defined as a peak of at least 4% donor T cells among recipient peripheral blood mononuclear cells. Anti-thymocyte globulin induction was given to all recipients, followed by maintenance tacrolimus and steroids for roughly 3 years. A cohort of 20 to 25 intestinal transplant recipients, including one retransplant, was enrolled, and a few patients lacking pretransplant specimens were excluded. To identify alloreactive clones, pre-transplant mixed lymphocyte reaction products were sequenced and then compared with unstimulated pre-transplant donor and recipient T cells. After intestinal transplantation, graft-versus-host and host-versus-graft alloreactive T cell clones were followed in the graft, circulation and bone marrow using bulk TCR-beta CDR3 sequencing. Rather than being sequenced by the commercial service, samples from a few later patients were sequenced in-house on an Illumina MiSeq and processed with MiXCR. On the study overall, not on this receptor specifically: GvH clones were detected in recipient bone marrow, and some appeared earlier in ileal mucosa or blood, consistent with an intestinal mucosal origin. Peak levels of circulating GvH clones were associated with declines in HvG clones early after transplant. Patients with donor T cell macrochimerism had high GvH to HvG T cell clonal ratios in their allografts. The relatively low number and heterogeneity of intestinal transplant patients limited the conclusions.

The time point label, as the study defines it: cells obtained before transplantation from donor or recipient. CD3+CD4+ and CD3+CD8+ populations were FACS-sorted from unstimulated pre-transplant donor and recipient cells taken from spleen or lymph nodes. Details on this clone: Its antigen specificity is not known. Base qualities are missing; no much larger clone stands one base away.

Including the terminal cysteine and phenylalanine, the CDR3 comprises 13 residues. Here the CDR3 DNA is all that survives: 39 bases in frame from base 1. Reading the germline V gene gives CDR1 SGHRS and CDR2 YFSETQ. V sheds 3 bases and J sheds 0 bases, leaving 6 bases between their ends. The library relied on the immunoSEQ multiplex PCR assay. For most patients, genomic DNA was isolated with the Qiagen DNeasy Blood and Tissue Kit and sent frozen to Adaptive Biotechnologies for TCR sequencing. Adaptive Biotechnologies carried out high-throughput TCR-beta CDR3 sequencing of genomic DNA for most patients. The authors' pipeline ran thus. TCR sequencing data were retrieved from Adaptive's ImmunoSEQ software for about 17 patients, whereas three other patients were processed with MiXCR and VDJtools. To correct CD4 versus CD8 sorting errors, any sequence found in both subsets at a frequency ratio below 5:1 was removed. CDR3 nucleotide sequences shared between donor and recipient were removed because the origin of such sequences could not be assigned. At least 2-fold expansion over unstimulated cells and a minimum CFSE-low frequency of 0.002% (template counts) or 0.001% (read counts) were required for clones to be classified as alloreactive. A clone was considered mappable if detected in the sequenced pre-transplant spleen, lymph node, or MLR CFSE-low populations of the donor or recipient. Cumulative frequency of alloreactive clones was calculated as a percentage of all sequences weighted by copy number. TCRdb obtained this table from immuneACCESS and retained in-frame rearrangements with V and J assigned. These tables miss some clones; where compared with another copy, unresolved V genes account for less than half of the shortfall, and the remainder is unexplained. The DNA was the basis for D and trimming; V, J and clone size are from that table. Across this sample there are fewer than 80,000 clones, with 90% seen only once. The ten largest make up approximately 1.5% of the sample.

The TCR was taken from a human donor who was the organ donor for an intestinal transplant. The sequence links TRBV5-1 to TRBJ1-1, with no confident D gene call. Sequencing used unstimulated CD8+ T cells sorted from spleen or lymph node cells, obtained before transplant. The CDR3 loop reads CASSYYLNTEAFF. The DNA reads as follows: TGCGCCAGCAGCTATTATTTGAACACTGAAGCTTTCTTT.